Below, 22 T cell receptor beta chains from the same sample are listed, as sequenced in a study of blood T cell repertoires in COVID-19. Assay: immunoSEQ multiplex PCR; the TCRdb copy retains only in-frame clones and omits some. The data contain about 110,000 clones, around four fifths of them seen just once; the ten biggest clones take up under 5%. Sequenced sample: peripheral blood. Receptors originate from an older woman with acute or convalescent COVID-19.

The chain couples TRBV11-3 to TRBJ2-7; 11 bases are shared with TRBD2. V was pared by 6 bases and J by 7 bases, with 8 bases of the junction left unmatched. Germline V CDR1 and CDR2: SGHNT, YENEEA. This CDR3 is 14 amino acids long. In DNA form, the CDR3 reads TGTGCCAGCAGTCTACTAGCGGGAGCTGGTGAGCAGTACTTC. Its translation: CASSLLAGAGEQYF.

V usage is TRBV4-1 and J usage is TRBJ1-5; 8 nucleotides align to TRBD1. This CDR3 comprises 16 residues. Per germline, CDR1 MGHRA and CDR2 YSYEKL. The junction had 6 bases not matched to a gene; V was cut back by 4 bases and J by 1 base. CDR3 sequence (DNA): TGCGCCAGCAGCCCCCGGACAGGGAAAAGCAATCAGCCCCAGCATTTT. It codes for CASSPRTGKSNQPQHF.

The chain carries TRBV2 and TRBJ2-2; a weak D match, TRBD1 (5 bases). Germline V gene data show CDR1 as SNHLY and CDR2 as FYNNEI. V was trimmed by 6 bases and J by 1 base, leaving 9 bases between them. The CDR3 has 14 residues. The DNA for the CDR3 is TGTGCCAGCAGGTCTGACAGGAACACCGGGGAGCTGTTTTTT. The encoded protein is CASRSDRNTGELFF.

The gene calls are TRBV2 and TRBJ2-7; no clear D. The CDR3 runs 12 residues. Per the germline V gene, CDR1 is SNHLY and CDR2 is FYNNEI. V was pared by 7 bases and J by 4 bases, with 11 bases between. The CDR3 coding sequence is TGTGCCAGCATGAGCGCTGATTACGAGCAGTACTTC. This encodes CASMSADYEQYF.

The rearrangement uses TRBV6-2 or TRBV6-3 and TRBJ1-5, with 12 bases identical to TRBD1. Looked up from germline, CDR1 is MNHEY and CDR2 is SVGEGT. The CDR3 contains 19 residues. V was clipped by 5 bases and J by 0 bases; unmatched bases: 11. The CDR3 bases are TGTGCCAGCAGTGGGGGTGGGACAGGGGGCTTTTATAGCAATCAGCCCCAGCATTTT. Its protein is CASSGGGTGGFYSNQPQHF.

The rearrangement joins TRBV10-3 to TRBJ1-2; D may be TRBD1 (5 bases). Germline V CDR1 and CDR2: ENHRY, SYGVKD. The CDR3 runs 13 residues. V gave up 2 bases and J gave up 14 bases, with 18 bases separating them. The CDR3 region is CAISEGGRGLWTF. In DNA, the CDR3 is TGTGCCATCAGTGAGGGCGGGAGGGGTCTGTGGACCTTC.

To note about this clone: This same CDR3 is encoded by further DNA sequences in the sample. The J gene is TRBJ2-1, the V gene TRBV5-4; TRBD2 matches 11 bases. Trimming removed 5 bases from V and 7 bases from J; junction bases left unmatched: 8. The CDR3 length is 15 residues. Germline CDR1 reads SGHNT; CDR2 reads YYREEE (reference sequence). The CDR3 DNA sequence: TGTGCCAGCAGACCCCAGGGGACTAGCGGAAATGAGCAGTTCTTC. Protein sequence: CASRPQGTSGNEQFF.

The rearrangement links TRBV11-2 to TRBJ1-1; possible D gene TRBD1, 6 bases. Germline V gene data show CDR1 as SGHAT and CDR2 as FQNNGV. V was clipped by 3 bases and J by 5 bases, with 13 bases between them. The length of the CDR3 is 14 residues. CDR3 sequence (DNA): TGTGCCAGCAGCTTCAAGGGGGAGGGAACTGAAGCTTTCTTT. The encoded protein is CASSFKGEGTEAFF.

V usage is TRBV6-1 and J usage is TRBJ1-2; maybe TRBD1 (5 bases). The CDR3 spans 13 residues. The germline V gene encodes CDR1 MNHNS and CDR2 SASEGT. The V gene lost 1 base and the J gene lost 5 bases, with 8 bases spanning the gap. The CDR3: CASSEGQSYGYTF. The CDR3, as DNA: TGTGCCAGCAGTGAAGGACAGTCTTATGGCTACACCTTC.

This clone was seen more than once but under ten times. The chain combines TRBV9 with TRBJ1-1, with D unclear. The germline V and J ends were trimmed by 1 base and 3 bases, with 7 bases remaining between them. Germline V gene lookup returns CDR1 SGDLS and CDR2 YYNGEE. The length of the CDR3 is 13 residues. The CDR3 reads CASSVLDDTEAFF. DNA of the CDR3: TGTGCCAGCAGCGTACTAGACGACACTGAAGCTTTCTTT.

The V and J genes are TRBV28 and TRBJ2-7; D is possibly TRBD2 (5 bases). The V end was cut by 5 bases, the J end by 3 bases, with 17 bases between. The CDR3 is 15 residues long. Looked up from germline, CDR1 is MDHEN and CDR2 is SYDVKM. The CDR3 nucleotides are TGTGCCAGCAGTCGAGGAGGACTTGATGACTACGAGCAGTACTTC. Translation: CASSRGGLDDYEQYF.

V and J are TRBV3-1 (or the pseudogene TRBV3-2) and TRBJ1-3, with D possibly being TRBD1 (6 bases). The germline V gene encodes CDR1 LGHDT and CDR2 YNNKEL (reference sequence). CDR3 length equals 16 residues. The V end was cut by 4 bases, the J end by 0 bases, with 13 bases between. The CDR3 protein is CASSPTTGGSGNTIYF. DNA for the CDR3: TGTGCCAGCAGCCCAACGACAGGCGGCTCTGGAAACACCATATATTTT.

The rearrangement joins TRBV10-3 to TRBJ2-6, with 7 bases matching TRBD1. J gave up 1 base and V 0 bases, and 9 bases lay outside the gene matches. The CDR3 has 19 amino acids. Germline CDR1 ENHRY, CDR2 SYGVKD. The CDR3 here is CAISESIRTGYSGANVLTF. In DNA form, the CDR3 reads TGTGCCATCAGTGAGTCCATTCGGACAGGCTATTCTGGGGCCAACGTCCTGACTTTC.

This CDR3 is CAWSVRVLTGAYEQYF. CDR3 in DNA: TGTGCCTGGAGTGTACGAGTTTTGACAGGTGCCTACGAGCAGTACTTC. J is TRBJ2-7 and V is TRBV30; TRBD1 might be the D (6 bases). V lost 0 bases, J lost 2 bases, and 17 bases lay in between. Germline CDR1 and CDR2: GTSNPN and SVGIG (reference sequence). CDR3 length: 16 residues.

The genes are TRBV10-3 and TRBJ2-7; D not resolved. The CDR3 length is 15 residues. The germline V gene encodes CDR1 ENHRY and CDR2 SYGVKD. V was cut by 6 bases and J by 4 bases, with 19 bases left in between. In nucleotides, the CDR3 is TGTGCCATCAGCCCAGACTCGCGGAGATCTTACGAGCAGTACTTC. Protein sequence: CAISPDSRRSYEQYF.

The chain couples TRBV7-2 to TRBJ1-1; D might be TRBD1 (5 bases). V lost 1 base and J lost 0, with 15 bases in between. This CDR3 contains 17 residues. Germline-derived CDR1 and CDR2 are SGHTA and FQGNSA. The CDR3 DNA is TGTGCCAGCAGCTTAGGGCCAGGGAGGTATCTGAACACTGAAGCTTTCTTT. Its translation is CASSLGPGRYLNTEAFF.

This chain uses TRBV2 with TRBJ2-3, with TRBD1 identical over 9 bases. The V gene's germline CDR1 is SNHLY and CDR2 FYNNEI. V lost 0 bases and J lost 4; bases outside the gene matches: 8. The CDR3 covers 17 residues. The CDR3 is CASSEARGQGAADTQYF. CDR3 DNA sequence: TGTGCCAGCAGTGAAGCTCGGGGACAGGGAGCTGCAGATACGCAGTATTTT.

The chain is built from TRBV4-2 and TRBJ2-6, with 8 bases identical to TRBD2. Germline V lookup: CDR1 LGHNA, CDR2 YNFKEQ. V lost 0 bases to trimming and J lost 4 bases; unmatched junction nucleotides: 5. The CDR3 has 17 amino acids. The CDR3 region is CASSQDSGSSGANVLTF. The CDR3 coding sequence is TGTGCCAGCAGCCAAGACAGCGGGAGTTCCGGGGCCAACGTCCTGACTTTC.

CDR3 nucleotides: TGTGCCATCAGTGAGAGAAACATGAACACTGAAGCTTTCTTT. Translated, it gives CAISERNMNTEAFF. This rearrangement joins TRBV10-3 to TRBJ1-1; D unresolved. Per germline, CDR1 ENHRY and CDR2 SYGVKD. V lost 2 bases and J 0 bases, leaving 7 bases between the germline ends. The CDR3 length is 14 residues.

This clone was found a few times. The rearrangement joins TRBV28 to TRBJ1-2; TRBD1 is a possible D gene (6 bases). CDR1 and CDR2 (germline): MDHEN, SYDVKM. This CDR3 region has 13 residues. The V and J ends lost 6 bases and 6 bases respectively, with 14 bases between them. CDR3 residues: CASSWGTINGYTF. The CDR3 DNA reads TGTGCCAGCAGCTGGGGGACAATTAATGGCTACACCTTC.

This chain connects TRBV14 to TRBJ1-2; D is unclear. This CDR3 has 15 amino acids. Germline V gene data show CDR1 as SGHDN and CDR2 as FVKESK. V lost 0 bases, J lost 5 bases, and 13 bases lay in between. This CDR3 reads CASSQDVRVGYGYTF. The DNA for the CDR3 is TGTGCCAGCAGCCAAGATGTCCGGGTCGGGTATGGCTACACCTTC.

This clone was seen more than once but under ten times. The chain combines TRBV28 with TRBJ1-3; D is uncertain. The ends were cut back, 5 bases at V and 0 bases at J, with 11 bases in the middle. There are 15 residues in the CDR3. Germline V gene data show CDR1 as MDHEN and CDR2 as SYDVKM. DNA for the CDR3: TGTGCCAGCAGTCGGACCGGGATCTCTGGAAACACCATATATTTT. Translation gives CASSRTGISGNTIYF.